This TCR beta chain appears in the sequencing data of a study of T cells in narcolepsy. This CDR3 spans 14 amino acids. The V and J ends lost 4 bases and 5 bases, in that order; junction bases with no gene match: 5. Germline V gene lookup returns CDR1 SGHNT and CDR2 YYREEE (reference sequence). The data were produced by immunoSEQ multiplex PCR, yet TCRdb's version contains in-frame clones alone and is incomplete. The data contain over 25,000 clones, under 90% of them singletons. This clonotype was sampled from a human donor with narcolepsy. The source material was CD45RA- memory CD4+ T cells from PBMCs. This rearrangement joins TRBV5-4 to TRBJ1-1, with TRBD1 matching over 10 bases. The CDR3 DNA is TGTGCCAGCAGCCCGGGACAGGGGAAAACTGAAGCTTTCTTT. Encoded protein: CASSPGQGKTEAFF. Looking up the rest from reference TRBV5-4 and TRBJ1-1 gives the full variable domain: ETGVTQSPTHLIKTRGQQVTLRCSSQSGHNTVSWYQQALGQGPQFIFQYYREEENGRGNFPPRFSGLQFPNYSSELNVNALELDDSALYLCASSPGQGKTEAFFGQGTRLTVV.